Described below is a single TCR beta chain sequence and its context. The antigen is not known. This entry comes from a study of shared clonotypes between healthy human individuals. Study at large: Aged 18 to 49, the donors were two women and a few men.

Germline V gene sequence: CDR1 SGHRS, CDR2 YFSETQ. The CDR3 runs 16 residues. V trimming: 4 bases; J trimming: 3 bases; junction bases outside the gene matches: 5. Clones were read by immunoSEQ multiplex PCR, and TCRdb kept only the in-frame ones, dropping some. The sample contains 2,500,000 or so clones, over 85% of which appear only once. Whole-study findings and limits: The study sampled only blood, and tissue repertoires likely differ.

The chain is built from TRBV5-1 and TRBJ2-2; TRBD1 matches 11 bases. The sequenced sample was naive CD4+ T cells sorted from blood. Regarding subset: CD45RA+ positively selected. This receptor was obtained from a young man in good health. CDR3 coding DNA: TGCGCCAGCAGCCTGCGGACAGGGGGCGACACCGGGGAGCTGTTTTTT. Its translation is CASSLRTGGDTGELFF.